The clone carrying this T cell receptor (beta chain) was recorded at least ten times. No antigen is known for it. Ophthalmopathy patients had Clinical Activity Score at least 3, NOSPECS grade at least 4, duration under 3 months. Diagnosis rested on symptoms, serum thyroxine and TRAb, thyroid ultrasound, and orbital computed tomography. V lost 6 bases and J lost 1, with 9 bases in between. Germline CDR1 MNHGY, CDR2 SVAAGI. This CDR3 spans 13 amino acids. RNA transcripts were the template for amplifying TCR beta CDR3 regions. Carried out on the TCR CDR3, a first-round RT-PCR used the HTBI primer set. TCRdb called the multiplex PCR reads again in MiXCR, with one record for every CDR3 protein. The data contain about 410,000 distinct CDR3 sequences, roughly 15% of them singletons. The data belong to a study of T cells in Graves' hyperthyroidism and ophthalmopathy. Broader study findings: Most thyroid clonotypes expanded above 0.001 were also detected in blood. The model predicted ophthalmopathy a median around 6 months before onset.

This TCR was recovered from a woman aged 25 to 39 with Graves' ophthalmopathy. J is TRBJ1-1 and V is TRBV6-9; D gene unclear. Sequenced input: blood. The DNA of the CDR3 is TGTGCCAGCAGAAAACCGAAGAACACTGAAGCTTTCTTT. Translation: CASRKPKNTEAFF.